This paragraph reports one T cell receptor beta chain. Its antigen is unknown. Treatment in this sample: treatment-naive control, cytoreductive nephrectomy. Treatment-naive patients without radiation supplied the control tumors at nephrectomy. This renal cell carcinoma was of the clear cell type. The entry originates in a study of radiation and T cells in renal cell carcinoma. Whole-study findings and limits: Compared with controls, irradiated tumors showed greater TCR clonality. Irradiated tumors held more dominant CDR3 motifs than control tumors.

The CDR3 is 13 residues long. Germline values: CDR1 MGHDK, CDR2 SYGVNS. Trimming pared 7 bases from V and 1 base from J, leaving 10 bases between. TCRdb keeps only in-frame clones here, not all; method: immunoSEQ multiplex PCR. The sample lists roughly 20,000 clones; roughly three fifths were seen once. The clonotype was recovered from a man aged 50 to 59 with renal cell carcinoma. This sample comprised tumor tissue, obtained from a patient whose treatment was nephrectomy without radiotherapy. This rearrangement joins TRBV25-1 to TRBJ1-1; D is possibly TRBD1 (5 bases). CDR3 DNA: TGTGCCAGCACGAGACAGACGAACACTGAAGCTTTCTTT. This codes for CASTRQTNTEAFF.